This TCR beta chain was documented in a study of cytomegalovirus exposure and HLA in healthy donors. Primers: 60 Vbeta forward and 13 Jbeta reverse. Profiling relied on immunoSEQ multiplex PCR, and the TCRdb table lists in-frame clones only, not all of them. The sample consists of tens of thousands of clones, approximately 79% of them appearing once. The material sequenced was PBMCs. The sequence was obtained from a man aged 30-40 years in good health and CMV-seronegative.

CDR3 residues: CAWSAKIESEQYF. For the CDR3, the DNA is TGTGCCTGGAGTGCAAAAATAGAGAGCGAGCAGTACTTC. The chain joins TRBV30 to TRBJ2-7; D is ambiguous. The CDR3 runs to 13 residues. Between the trimmed V and J ends, which lost 1 base and 6 bases, there was a span of 13 bases. Germline-derived CDR1 and CDR2 are GTSNPN and SVGIG (reference sequence).